The rows below give T cell receptor beta chains drawn from one sample of a study of identical twins. TCRdb called the 5' RACE reads again in MiXCR, with one record for every CDR3 protein. The sample contains hundreds of thousands of distinct CDR3 sequences, 7.5% of which appear only once. These records were also assigned to another study, of yellow fever vaccine responses in identical twins.

The sample comprised memory (CD45RO+) T cells sorted from blood. The source is a woman under 30 in good health. Each CDR3 is given with its conserved first and last residue. The order of the fields is CDR3 DNA, CDR3 protein, clone size, J gene, V gene, D gene. The D gene is left open where the match is weak. Only some rows state a clone size, as once, few, many or a class for expanded clones.

TGCAGTGCCGACAGGGGGTACGGGCAGGATCAAGAGACCCAGTACTTC	CSADRGYGQDQETQYF	few	TRBJ2-5	TRBV20-1	TRBD1
TGTGCCAGCAGCTTAGTCGCCCAGCGGGGAGGCACAGATACGCAGTATTTT	CASSLVAQRGGTDTQYF	.	TRBJ2-3	TRBV7-9	TRBD2
TGCGCCAGCAGCGACTCGAGCGGGAGAGTGGATACGCAGTATTTT	CASSDSSGRVDTQYF	few	TRBJ2-3	TRBV5-1	TRBD2
TGTGCCAGCAGTTTATTGTGGGAGGATGAGCAGTACTTC	CASSLLWEDEQYF	.	TRBJ2-7	TRBV27	.
TGTGCCACCAGCAGAGATTGGCAAGAGCAGTACTTC	CATSRDWQEQYF	few	TRBJ2-7	TRBV15	.
TGTGCCAGCAGAGGGACTAGCGGGAACTCCTACGAGCAGTACTTC	CASRGTSGNSYEQYF	.	TRBJ2-7	TRBV27	TRBD2
TGCGCCAGCAGCTTGACAGGGGTGAACACTGAAGCTTTCTTT	CASSLTGVNTEAFF	many	TRBJ1-1	TRBV5-1	TRBD1
TGTGCCATCAGTGAGTCAGGTGGGGCCAACGTCCTGACTTTC	CAISESGGANVLTF	many	TRBJ2-6	TRBV10-3	.
TGTGCCAGCAGACGCCTCAATCAGCCCCAGCATTTT	CASRRLNQPQHF	many	TRBJ1-5	TRBV28	.
TGTGCCAGCAGCTTAGTAGCGGGACTGTACAATGAGCAGTTCTTC	CASSLVAGLYNEQFF	many	TRBJ2-1	TRBV11-1	TRBD2
TGTGCCAGCAGTCACGGACTGCTTAATACGCAGTATTTT	CASSHGLLNTQYF	many	TRBJ2-3	TRBV6-6	.
TGCGCCACCCAACCTCTCCTGGGACAGCACAATGAGCAGTTCTTC	CATQPLLGQHNEQFF	few	TRBJ2-1	TRBV5-1	TRBD1
TGTGCCAGCAGTTTAGTTTTGGGACAGGGGGGGTGGACTGAAGCTTTCTTT	CASSLVLGQGGWTEAFF	few	TRBJ1-1	TRBV12-3/TRBV12-4	TRBD1
TGTGCCAGCAGACCGGGGGCAGGGCTGAACACTGAAGCTTTCTTT	CASRPGAGLNTEAFF	many	TRBJ1-1	TRBV12-3/TRBV12-4	.
TGCGCCAGCAGCTTGGTCCTGGGGGTTTTGGAGGAGCAGTTCTTC	CASSLVLGVLEEQFF	few	TRBJ2-1	TRBV5-1	.
TGCAGCGTTGACCGTGGGGGGGGAACTGAAGCTTTCTTT	CSVDRGGGTEAFF	many	TRBJ1-1	TRBV29-1	.
TGTGCCAGCAACCCCGCCGGGCGGGAGAGGACAGATACGCAGTATTTT	CASNPAGRERTDTQYF	few	TRBJ2-3	TRBV7-2	TRBD2
TGTGCCAGCAGCTTATTGTCCGGGAATCCAGATACGCAGTATTTT	CASSLLSGNPDTQYF	.	TRBJ2-3	TRBV7-2	.
TGTGCCAGCAGCTTAGCTTCGGGGAGCTCCTATAATTCACCCCTCCACTTT	CASSLASGSSYNSPLHF	.	TRBJ1-6	TRBV7-2	.
TGCGCCAGCAGCTTAGGACCGGGATCGGAAGGCTACGAGCAGTACTTC	CASSLGPGSEGYEQYF	few	TRBJ2-7	TRBV5-1	.
TGTGCCACCAGCAGAGATCGCGAGACCGGGGAGCTGTTTTTT	CATSRDRETGELFF	many	TRBJ2-2	TRBV15	.
TGCGCCAGCAGCCAAGATTGGAGTCGGAATCAGCCCCAGCATTTT	CASSQDWSRNQPQHF	few	TRBJ1-5	TRBV4-3	.
TGTGCCAGCAGTCCGGGACTAGCGGGAATCGAGCAGTACTTC	CASSPGLAGIEQYF	few	TRBJ2-7	TRBV2	TRBD2
TGTGCCAGCAGCATAACAGGGGCCTCTGGAAACACCATATATTTT	CASSITGASGNTIYF	many	TRBJ1-3	TRBV12-3/TRBV12-4	TRBD1
TGTGCCAGCAGTATGAGCGGGAGGCTCCATGAGCAGTTCTTC	CASSMSGRLHEQFF	many	TRBJ2-1	TRBV5-6	TRBD2
TGCAGTGCCAGGGAGACAGTTGAATACACCGGGGAGCTGTTTTTT	CSARETVEYTGELFF	.	TRBJ2-2	TRBV20-1	.
TGTGCCAGCAGCTTTTCAGGGGGCGAGCAGTACTTC	CASSFSGGEQYF	.	TRBJ2-7	TRBV7-3	TRBD1
TGTGCCAGCAGTACCAACAGGGGTAATAATTCACCCCTCCACTTT	CASSTNRGNNSPLHF	many	TRBJ1-6	TRBV28	TRBD1
TGTGCCAGCATCGAAGTGTGGACAGGGGTCTATGGCTACACCTTC	CASIEVWTGVYGYTF	many	TRBJ1-2	TRBV6-1	TRBD1
TGTGCCAGCAGTTACTCGTTACAGTACTACGAGCAGTACTTC	CASSYSLQYYEQYF	many	TRBJ2-7	TRBV6-5	.
TGTGCCAGCAGCTTGGAAATCCTTGCAAGCTCCTACAATGAGCAGTTCTTC	CASSLEILASSYNEQFF	many	TRBJ2-1	TRBV5-6	.
TGTGCCAGCCGGGACAGGGGGCCCATCTACGAGCAGTACTTC	CASRDRGPIYEQYF	many	TRBJ2-7	TRBV28	TRBD1
TGCGCCAGCAGCTTATCACCGACTAAGGAGACCCAGTACTTC	CASSLSPTKETQYF	few	TRBJ2-5	TRBV5-1	.
TGTGCCAGCAGCTTAGCGGCTAGCGGGGGGCACAAGAGGACCCAGTACTTC	CASSLAASGGHKRTQYF	few	TRBJ2-5	TRBV13	TRBD2
TGCAGTGCTAGAGACCTTAGCAATCAGCCCCAGCATTTT	CSARDLSNQPQHF	many	TRBJ1-5	TRBV20-1	.
TGCAGTGCGCCCCCGAGCACATACCAAGAGACCCAGTACTTC	CSAPPSTYQETQYF	many	TRBJ2-5	TRBV20-1	.
TGTGCCAGCAGCTTAGGTTCAGGCCACCCATCGGATACGCAGTATTTT	CASSLGSGHPSDTQYF	many	TRBJ2-3	TRBV7-2	.